One sample yielded the 31 T cell receptor beta chains listed below, sequenced in a study of cytomegalovirus exposure and HLA in healthy donors. The study ran its PCR with 60 Vbeta and 13 Jbeta primers. This table comes from immunoSEQ multiplex PCR, and its TCRdb copy is limited to in-frame clones, with some not included. Among tens of thousands of clones listed, about 78% were seen once. The sequencing input was PBMCs. The receptors originated from a woman aged 25 to 39 in good health and CMV-seronegative.

This clone turned up a few times. V usage is TRBV6-1 and J usage is TRBJ1-4, with D possibly being TRBD1 (5 bases). Per germline, CDR1 MNHNS and CDR2 SASEGT. The CDR3 is made up of 15 amino acids. V was clipped by 8 bases and J by 8 bases, with 21 bases between them. The CDR3 nucleotides are TGTGCCAGCTCGCCCCTGAATCAGGGTACGGAAAAACTGTTTTTT. It translates to CASSPLNQGTEKLFF.

V is TRBV7-2 and J is TRBJ1-5, with D perhaps TRBD1 (6 bases). Germline V gene sequence: CDR1 SGHTA, CDR2 FQGNSA. The CDR3 is 14 residues long. V shed 5 bases and J shed 4 bases, with 12 bases lying between them. CDR3 region: CASSLSTGNQPQHF. The CDR3 DNA follows: TGTGCCAGCAGCCTGTCGACAGGAAATCAGCCCCAGCATTTT.

The rearrangement links TRBV2 to TRBJ2-5, with 7 bases aligning to TRBD2. Germline loops: CDR1 SNHLY, CDR2 FYNNEI. V lost 6 bases and J lost 5; bases outside the gene matches: 15. The CDR3 runs 16 residues. CDR3 in amino acids: CASSEEGTTWRETQYF. The CDR3 bases are TGTGCCAGCAGCGAGGAGGGGACTACTTGGCGGGAGACCCAGTACTTC.

J is TRBJ2-1 and V is TRBV27, with 10 bases lining up with TRBD2. V dropped 6 bases and J dropped 8; count of bases not matched to a gene: 10. This CDR3 has 15 residues. Germline assignment: CDR1 MNHEY and CDR2 SMNVEV (reference sequence). This CDR3 is CASRAAGGGEYEQFF. The DNA of the CDR3 is TGTGCCAGCAGAGCAGCGGGAGGGGGTGAGTATGAGCAGTTCTTC.

This clone was detected only a few times. The chain has TRBV30 and TRBJ1-3; 9 bases map to TRBD1. The CDR3 runs 16 residues. Unmatched junction bases numbered 9, after V lost 4 bases and J lost 2 bases. CDR1 GTSNPN and CDR2 SVGIG come from the germline V gene (reference sequence). The CDR3 region is CAWIPGQGTTGNTIYF. CDR3 nucleotides: TGTGCCTGGATCCCGGGACAGGGAACGACTGGAAACACCATATATTTT.

The rearrangement uses TRBV29-1 and TRBJ2-4, with 7 bases matching TRBD2. Germline trimming cut 5 bases from V and 5 bases from J; bases unmatched to any gene: 3. This CDR3 comprises 12 residues. Germline lookup yields CDR1 SQVTM and CDR2 ANQGSEA. The CDR3 reads CSVRGGENIQYF. CDR3 DNA sequence: TGCAGCGTTAGGGGAGGGGAAAACATTCAGTACTTC.

This clone showed up just a few times. This rearrangement joins TRBV10-3 to TRBJ2-5; 10 positions agree with TRBD1. J was trimmed by 5 bases and V by 5 bases; bases with no gene match: 5. Germline V gene data show CDR1 as ENHRY and CDR2 as SYGVKD. The CDR3 runs to 14 residues. CDR3 nucleotide sequence: TGTGCCATCAGTCGACAGGGGGCCGGGGAGACCCAGTACTTC. This codes for CAISRQGAGETQYF.

V and J are TRBV7-8 and TRBJ2-3; D gene ambiguous. Germline CDR1 and CDR2: SGHVS and FQNEAQ. The CDR3 length is 12 residues. V was cut by 3 bases and J by 7 bases, with 8 bases left in between. DNA of the CDR3: TGTGCCAGCAGCTTGGCCTCAAATACGCAGTATTTT. It translates to CASSLASNTQYF.

In its sample, this clone was seen once. The chain is built from TRBV29-1 and TRBJ1-2, with no clear D. Trimming cost V 2 bases and J 5 bases, with 6 bases left between them. The CDR3 has 11 residues. Germline-derived CDR1 and CDR2 are SQVTM and ANQGSEA. The CDR3 here is CSVESRYGYTF. The DNA of the CDR3 is TGCAGCGTTGAATCCCGGTATGGCTACACCTTC. Complete variable domain (other parts from reference TRBV29-1 and TRBJ1-2): SAVISQKPSRDICQRGTSLTIQCQVDSQVTMMFWYRQQPGQSLTLIATANQGSEATYESGFVIDKFPISRPNLTFSTLTVSNMSPEDSSIYLCSVESRYGYTFGSGTRLTVV.

The table lists this clone with a few counts. The chain employs TRBV5-1 and TRBJ1-1; TRBD1 is a possible D gene (5 bases). The CDR3 length is 15 residues. Trimming removed 0 bases at V and 1 base at J, with 10 bases between. Germline CDR1 and CDR2: SGHRS and YFSETQ. The CDR3 DNA reads TGCGCCAGCAGCTTGGTGGGGGGAGGGAACACTGAAGCTTTCTTT. Encoded protein: CASSLVGGGNTEAFF.

The chain has TRBV5-1 and TRBJ1-1; the D gene is possibly TRBD1 (5 bases). The germline V gene encodes CDR1 SGHRS and CDR2 YFSETQ. This CDR3 has 13 residues. V lost 5 bases to trimming and J lost 11 bases, with 19 bases between them. As DNA, the CDR3 is TGCGCCAGCAGAGCTGACAGTCGTCTATTGGCTTTCTTT. Protein: CASRADSRLLAFF.

The rearrangement uses TRBV7-2 and TRBJ2-1, with TRBD2 identical over 13 bases. From germline, CDR1 is SGHTA and CDR2 FQGNSA. V lost 6 bases, J lost 10 bases, and 9 bases stayed unmatched. The CDR3 is made up of 15 amino acids. CDR3 coding DNA: TGTGCCAGCAGTGAACTAGCGGGAGGGCACCGGGAGCAGTTCTTC. Residues: CASSELAGGHREQFF.

The J gene is TRBJ1-1, the V gene TRBV4-2, with D perhaps matching TRBD1 (6 bases). The CDR3 is 15 residues long. The V and J ends lost 1 base and 2 bases respectively, with 11 bases between them. CDR1 and CDR2 from the germline V gene are LGHNA and YNFKEQ. CDR3 DNA sequence: TGTGCCAGCAGCCAAGGGGCAGGGGAAAACACTGAAGCTTTCTTT. It specifies CASSQGAGENTEAFF.

This chain joins TRBV19 and TRBJ2-3; D call uncertain. Trimming stripped 3 bases from V and 0 bases from J, with 7 bases between. Germline CDR1 LNHDA, CDR2 SQIVND (reference sequence). This CDR3 has 14 residues. Here the CDR3 reads CASSMGSSTDTQYF. CDR3 DNA sequence: TGTGCCAGTAGTATGGGCTCCAGCACAGATACGCAGTATTTT.

This rearrangement joins TRBV28 to TRBJ1-5, with a possible D match to TRBD1 (6 bases). V lost 6 bases and J 4 bases, leaving 16 bases between the germline ends. From germline, CDR1 is MDHEN and CDR2 SYDVKM. The CDR3 covers 15 residues. This CDR3 is CASSLQAGANQPQHF. CDR3 coding DNA: TGTGCCAGCAGCCTCCAGGCAGGGGCGAATCAGCCCCAGCATTTT.

The rearrangement joins TRBV6-4 to TRBJ2-5; 7 bases map to TRBD1. J was trimmed by 2 bases and V by 8 bases; bases with no gene match: 11. The length of the CDR3 is 15 residues. From germline, CDR1 is MRHNA and CDR2 SNTAGT. CDR3 sequence (DNA): TGTGCCAGCGACCCTCCGACAGGGCCTCAAGAGACCCAGTACTTC. This sequence encodes CASDPPTGPQETQYF.

The J gene is TRBJ1-1, the V gene TRBV6-1; TRBD1 matches at 7 bases. Trimming at V came to 7 bases and at J to 1 base, leaving 6 bases not matched to a gene. CDR1 MNHNS and CDR2 SASEGT come from the germline V gene. The CDR3 has 14 amino acids. The CDR3 here is CASTYRGPNTEAFF. The CDR3 DNA sequence: TGTGCCAGCACATACAGGGGACCGAACACTGAAGCTTTCTTT.

The chain recombines TRBV6-5 with TRBJ1-2; 8 bases agree with TRBD1. After removal of 6 bases from V and 5 bases from J, the junction contained 8 bases not matched to a gene. CDR3 length equals 14 residues. The germline CDR1 and CDR2 sequences are MNHEY and SVGAGI. CDR3 DNA sequence: TGTGCCAGCAGCAGAACAGGGGGAGAATATGGCTACACCTTC. Protein sequence: CASSRTGGEYGYTF.

The chain has TRBV6-5 and TRBJ1-2, with D tentatively TRBD1 (5 bases). CDR3 size: 15 residues. Germline CDR1 reads MNHEY; CDR2 reads SVGAGI. The V end was cut by 5 bases, the J end by 7 bases, with 20 bases between. Written as DNA, the CDR3 is TGTGCCAGCAGTCTCCGACCCGACAGCCAGGGTGGCTACACCTTC. Translated: CASSLRPDSQGGYTF.

This clone is a singleton in its sample. V gene TRBV5-8 combines with J gene TRBJ1-2; 8 bases match TRBD1. Germline CDR1 and CDR2: SGHTS and YDEGEE. V shed 4 bases, J shed 8 bases, and the junction held 19 bases outside the gene matches. This CDR3 contains 17 residues. CDR3 coding DNA: TGTGCCAGCAGCCCGGGGGCAGGGGGCAGGCAGGTTCGCGGCTACACCTTC. It yields the protein CASSPGAGGRQVRGYTF.

This clone was recorded once. The chain uses TRBV6-6 and TRBJ1-3; D is unclear. CDR1 MNHNY and CDR2 SVGAGI come from the germline V gene (reference sequence). There are 15 residues in the CDR3. The ends were cut back, 0 bases at V and 0 bases at J, with 6 bases in the middle. The CDR3 DNA follows: TGTGCCAGCAGTTACTCAGGGAGCTCTGGAAACACCATATATTTT. Encoded protein: CASSYSGSSGNTIYF.

CDR3: CASSNSGGSQETQYF. The CDR3 nucleotides are TGTGCCAGCAGTAATTCCGGGGGGTCACAAGAGACCCAGTACTTC. This rearrangement joins TRBV27 to TRBJ2-5; TRBD2 aligns across 7 bases. The V gene's germline CDR1 is MNHEY and CDR2 SMNVEV (reference sequence). CDR3 length: 15 amino acids. The V gene end was trimmed by 5 bases and the J gene end by 2 bases; junction bases not matched to a gene: 8.

The CDR3 here is CASSGSSGEKLFF. CDR3 sequence (DNA): TGTGCCAGCAGCGGTAGTTCAGGTGAAAAACTGTTTTTT. The chain recombines TRBV21-1 with TRBJ1-4; no DNA check was done on the table's D call, TRBD1. TRBV21-1 corresponds to a pseudogene. This CDR3 region has 13 residues.

This clone was recorded once. The chain is built from TRBV5-1 and TRBJ2-1, with D unresolved. Trimming took 2 bases from V and 7 from J, leaving 10 bases between them. CDR1 is SGHRS and CDR2 is YFSETQ in the germline V gene. This CDR3 spans 13 amino acids. The CDR3 here is CASSFEVRNEQFF. The CDR3 coding sequence is TGCGCCAGCAGCTTCGAGGTGAGGAATGAGCAGTTCTTC.

V gene TRBV29-1 combines with J gene TRBJ2-5, with D maybe TRBD1 (6 bases). CDR1 and CDR2 (germline): SQVTM, ANQGSEA. The CDR3 contains 16 residues. V was shortened by 6 bases and J by 5 bases, with 25 bases between the two germline ends. The CDR3 loop reads CSVRNFPGHTGETQYF. The CDR3 bases are TGCAGCGTCCGCAACTTTCCGGGACACACGGGCGAGACCCAGTACTTC. Full variable domain (outside the CDR3, taken from reference TRBV29-1 and TRBJ2-5): SAVISQKPSRDICQRGTSLTIQCQVDSQVTMMFWYRQQPGQSLTLIATANQGSEATYESGFVIDKFPISRPNLTFSTLTVSNMSPEDSSIYLCSVRNFPGHTGETQYFGPGTRLLVL.

This rearrangement joins TRBV6-1 to TRBJ1-2; 7 bases map to TRBD1. The CDR3 is 14 residues long. Germline CDR1 reads MNHNS; CDR2 reads SASEGT. J gave up 2 bases and V 6 bases, and 6 bases lay outside the gene matches. CDR3 nucleotide sequence: TGTGCCAGCAGCCAAATACAGGGGAACTATGGCTACACCTTC. Its translation is CASSQIQGNYGYTF.

V usage is TRBV5-1 and J usage is TRBJ2-5, with 15 bases identical to TRBD2. V shed 4 bases, J shed 5 bases, and the junction held 6 bases outside the gene matches. The CDR3 is 16 amino acids. Germline V lookup: CDR1 SGHRS, CDR2 YFSETQ. CDR3 in DNA: TGCGCCAGCAGCCCCGGACTAGCGGGAGGGCCGGAGACCCAGTACTTC. Encoded protein: CASSPGLAGGPETQYF.

The V and J genes are TRBV7-9 and TRBJ1-1; unclear D gene. Germline-derived CDR1 and CDR2 are SEHNR and FQNEAQ (reference sequence). The V end was cut by 5 bases, the J end by 3 bases, with 13 bases between. The CDR3 runs to 14 residues. In DNA form, the CDR3 reads TGTGCCAGCAGCCTGAGGACTCAAGACACTGAAGCTTTCTTT. Translation: CASSLRTQDTEAFF.

This clone was seen more than once but under ten times. Germline and junction disagree at one end, which may indicate a read error. The V gene is TRBV6-1, the J gene TRBJ2-7; 9 bases match TRBD2. Germline V gene lookup returns CDR1 MNHNS and CDR2 SASEGT. CDR3 length: 12 residues. The CDR3 spells CAAGGGPYEQYF. The CDR3 nucleotides read TGCGCAGCGGGGGGCGGTCCCTACGAGCAGTACTTC.

The CDR3: CASSLTLGEGYLQTQYF. The CDR3 DNA reads TGCGCCAGCAGCTTGACTCTGGGAGAAGGGTATCTACAGACCCAGTACTTC. This chain uses TRBV5-1 with TRBJ2-5, with D possibly matching TRBD2 (5 bases). The V end lost 1 base, the J end lost 6 bases, and 22 bases lay between the germline ends. The CDR3 is 17 amino acids. Germline V gives CDR1 SGHRS, CDR2 YFSETQ.

This chain connects TRBV30 to TRBJ1-2; 8 bases are a match to TRBD1. Germline loops: CDR1 GTSNPN, CDR2 SVGIG (reference sequence). The CDR3 covers 13 residues. Trimming cost V 2 bases and J 6 bases; bases outside gene matches: 5. The CDR3 bases are TGTGCCTGGAGTCCCCGACAGGGGAATGGCTACACCTTC. It encodes CAWSPRQGNGYTF.